The rows below give T cell receptor beta chains drawn from one sample of a study of blood T cell repertoires in COVID-19. Some clones are missing from TCRdb's copy, which holds only in-frame ones; the method was immunoSEQ multiplex PCR. Here the sample spans approximately 230,000 clones, 65% to 85% being singletons. Sequences were obtained from peripheral blood. These TCRs come from a woman aged 40-49 years with active or convalescent COVID-19. The CDR3 runs from the conserved cysteine through the conserved F or W. A D gene is named only where the DNA matches it firmly. The size of a clone is reported for some rows only, either as once, few or many, or as a class for expanded clones.

v_call: TRBV3-1/TRBV3-2; clone_size: .; j_call: TRBJ1-5; d_call: .; cdr3_aa: CASSQNRVNQPQHF; cdr3_nt: TGTGCCAGCAGCCAGAACAGGGTGAATCAGCCCCAGCATTTT
v_call: TRBV7-3; clone_size: .; j_call: TRBJ1-2; d_call: .; cdr3_aa: CASSLSSGGKGYTF; cdr3_nt: TGTGCCAGCAGCTTATCATCGGGAGGGAAGGGCTACACCTTC
v_call: TRBV10-3; clone_size: few; j_call: TRBJ1-1; d_call: TRBD1; cdr3_aa: CAIRRTGGVGNTEAFF; cdr3_nt: TGTGCCATCAGAAGGACAGGGGGCGTCGGGAACACTGAAGCTTTCTTT
v_call: TRBV12-3/TRBV12-4; clone_size: .; j_call: TRBJ1-1; d_call: .; cdr3_aa: CASSNSGIEAFF; cdr3_nt: TGTGCCAGCAGCAATTCAGGGATTGAAGCTTTCTTT
v_call: TRBV5-1; clone_size: .; j_call: TRBJ2-5; d_call: .; cdr3_aa: CASSIQGAGETQYF; cdr3_nt: TGCGCCAGCAGCATCCAGGGCGCTGGAGAGACCCAGTACTTC
v_call: TRBV7-9; clone_size: once; j_call: TRBJ1-4; d_call: TRBD1; cdr3_aa: CASRRQGAGEKLFF; cdr3_nt: TGTGCCAGCAGGAGACAGGGGGCAGGTGAAAAACTGTTTTTT
v_call: TRBV15; clone_size: once; j_call: TRBJ2-5; d_call: .; cdr3_aa: CATSSDRFRETQYF; cdr3_nt: TGTGCCACCAGCAGCGACAGGTTCCGAGAGACCCAGTACTTC
v_call: TRBV9; clone_size: .; j_call: TRBJ1-1; d_call: .; cdr3_aa: CASSVEAGGLTGAFF; cdr3_nt: TGTGCCAGCAGCGTAGAGGCTGGGGGATTAACAGGGGCTTTCTTT
v_call: TRBV5-5; clone_size: .; j_call: TRBJ2-5; d_call: TRBD2; cdr3_aa: CASSPAGGIRETQYF; cdr3_nt: TGTGCCAGCAGCCCCGCGGGGGGGATTCGGGAGACCCAGTACTTC
v_call: TRBV18; clone_size: .; j_call: TRBJ1-2; d_call: .; cdr3_aa: CASSQDRSNYGYTF; cdr3_nt: TGTGCCAGCTCACAGGACAGATCTAACTATGGCTACACCTTC
v_call: TRBV2; clone_size: once; j_call: TRBJ1-4; d_call: .; cdr3_aa: CATTRRGGGNEKLFF; cdr3_nt: TGTGCCACGACTAGAAGGGGGGGAGGTAATGAAAAACTGTTTTTT
v_call: TRBV19; clone_size: .; j_call: TRBJ1-4; d_call: .; cdr3_aa: CASRRANEKLFF; cdr3_nt: TGTGCCAGTAGACGGGCTAATGAAAAACTGTTTTTT
v_call: TRBV6-5; clone_size: .; j_call: TRBJ2-7; d_call: TRBD1; cdr3_aa: CASSYGGQGTYEQYF; cdr3_nt: TGTGCCAGCAGTTATGGAGGACAGGGGACCTACGAGCAGTACTTC
v_call: TRBV6-5; clone_size: once; j_call: TRBJ1-2; d_call: TRBD1; cdr3_aa: CASSYKPGQFSGGYTF; cdr3_nt: TGTGCCAGCAGTTACAAGCCGGGACAGTTTTCTGGTGGCTACACCTTC
v_call: TRBV2; clone_size: .; j_call: TRBJ2-1; d_call: .; cdr3_aa: CASSPQGGGRQTHEQFF; cdr3_nt: TGTGCCAGCAGTCCCCAAGGGGGGGGGCGCCAGACCCATGAGCAGTTCTTC
v_call: TRBV11-2; clone_size: .; j_call: TRBJ1-4; d_call: TRBD1; cdr3_aa: CASSSRRGTANEKLFF; cdr3_nt: TGTGCCAGCAGCTCGAGGAGGGGGACAGCTAATGAAAAACTGTTTTTT
v_call: TRBV30; clone_size: .; j_call: TRBJ1-3; d_call: TRBD1; cdr3_aa: CAWSIRQGREGNTIYF; cdr3_nt: TGTGCCTGGAGTATTCGACAGGGCCGAGAGGGAAACACCATATATTTT
v_call: TRBV27; clone_size: .; j_call: TRBJ1-6; d_call: .; cdr3_aa: CASSPTPGLRNSPLHF; cdr3_nt: TGTGCCAGCAGTCCCACCCCCGGATTGAGGAATTCACCCCTCCACTTT
v_call: TRBV28; clone_size: .; j_call: TRBJ2-2; d_call: .; cdr3_aa: CASTLGGNTGELFF; cdr3_nt: TGTGCCAGCACCCTAGGGGGGAACACCGGGGAGCTGTTTTTT